Below, 9 T cell receptor beta chains from the same sample are listed, as sequenced in a study of blood T cells in healthy people across ages. A sample-barcoded 5' primer and a J-beta primer mix were used in a second PCR of roughly 7 to 11 cycles. TCRdb ran MiXCR on the 5' RACE reads and lists one entry per CDR3 protein. The sample lists hundreds of thousands of distinct CDR3 sequences; about 62% were seen once. Sequencing was carried out using blood. The origin of the receptors is a young man in good health.

This chain connects TRBV7-2 to TRBJ2-5, with TRBD1 matching over 8 bases. The CDR3 runs to 14 residues. The ends lost 2 bases at V and 4 bases at J; junction bases unmatched: 3. Germline V gene data show CDR1 as SGHTA and CDR2 as FQGNSA. The chain's CDR3 is CASSLPGGRETQYF. The CDR3 nucleotides are TGTGCCAGCAGCTTACCAGGGGGCAGAGAGACCCAGTACTTC. The complete variable domain, with remaining parts taken from reference TRBV7-2 and TRBJ2-5, reads GAGVSQSPSNKVTEKGKDVELRCDPISGHTALYWYRQSLGQGLEFLIYFQGNSAPDKSGLPSDRFSAERTGGSVSTLTIQRTQQEDSAVYLCASSLPGGRETQYFGPGTRLLVL.

The CDR3 sequence: CASTPAGGYNEQFF. The CDR3 DNA reads as TGTGCCAGCACCCCAGCGGGGGGCTACAATGAGCAGTTCTTC. This chain joins TRBV6-2 or TRBV6-3 and TRBJ2-1; 9 bases align to TRBD2. CDR3 length: 14 amino acids. The germline CDR1 and CDR2 sequences are MNHEY and SVGEGT. V shed 7 bases, J shed 3 bases, and the junction held 4 bases outside the gene matches.

The chain uses TRBV5-1 and TRBJ2-6; D gene ambiguous. Per the germline V gene, CDR1 is SGHRS and CDR2 is YFSETQ. There are 18 residues in the CDR3. The V end lost 1 base, the J end lost 0 bases, and 14 bases lay between the germline ends. The CDR3 protein is CASSLNVEKSSGANVLTF. DNA for the CDR3: TGCGCCAGCAGCTTGAACGTGGAAAAGAGCTCTGGGGCCAACGTCCTGACTTTC.

V is TRBV27 and J is TRBJ2-2, with 9 nucleotides matching TRBD2. Per germline, CDR1 MNHEY and CDR2 SMNVEV (reference sequence). The CDR3 has 16 residues. With V trimmed by 5 bases and J by 1 base, 5 bases remained unmatched. In DNA, the CDR3 is TGTGCCAGCAGTAAACTAGCGGGCCTGAACACCGGGGAGCTGTTTTTT. Translated, it gives CASSKLAGLNTGELFF.

This clonotype was detected only once. The chain carries TRBV9 and TRBJ2-1; unclear D gene. This CDR3 has 13 amino acids. Deletions cut 0 bases from V and 3 bases from J, with 4 bases between. Per the germline V gene, CDR1 is SGDLS and CDR2 is YYNGEE. The CDR3 nucleotides are TGTGCCAGCAGCGTAGGCGACTACAATGAGCAGTTCTTC. This codes for CASSVGDYNEQFF.

The chain employs TRBV5-1 and TRBJ2-3; perhaps TRBD1 as D (6 bases). V lost 1 base to trimming and J lost 4 bases, with 16 bases between them. This CDR3 is built from 16 residues. Germline V gene lookup returns CDR1 SGHRS and CDR2 YFSETQ. CDR3 amino acids: CASSLLPGHSADTQYF. In DNA form, the CDR3 reads TGCGCCAGCAGCTTGCTGCCGGGACATTCCGCAGATACGCAGTATTTT.

The chain combines TRBV7-6 with TRBJ2-7; 7 positions match TRBD2. CDR3 length equals 17 residues. The V and J ends lost 1 base and 6 bases, in that order; junction bases with no gene match: 15. Germline V gene lookup returns CDR1 SGHVS and CDR2 FNYEAQ. CDR3 sequence: CASSLGAGRKRVSEQYF. CDR3 bases: TGTGCCAGCAGCTTAGGAGCGGGGCGTAAGAGGGTCTCCGAGCAGTACTTC.

The rearrangement links TRBV12-3 or TRBV12-4 to TRBJ2-1; 11 bases agree with TRBD2. The CDR3 has 14 amino acids. The trim removed 6 bases at V and 3 bases at J, leaving 1 base unmatched. The CDR3 DNA reads as TGTGCCAGCAGAGGGACTAGCGGCTACAATGAGCAGTTCTTC. It codes for CASRGTSGYNEQFF.

This sequence joins TRBV6-5 and TRBJ2-1, with a weak D call TRBD2 (6 bases). V was pared by 1 base and J by 7 bases, with 14 bases between. This CDR3 is built from 15 residues. The germline V gene has CDR1 MNHEY and CDR2 SVGAGI. CDR3 coding DNA: TGTGCCAGCAGTTACTATTCAGGCGGGACGAATGAGCAGTTCTTC. Amino acids: CASSYYSGGTNEQFF.